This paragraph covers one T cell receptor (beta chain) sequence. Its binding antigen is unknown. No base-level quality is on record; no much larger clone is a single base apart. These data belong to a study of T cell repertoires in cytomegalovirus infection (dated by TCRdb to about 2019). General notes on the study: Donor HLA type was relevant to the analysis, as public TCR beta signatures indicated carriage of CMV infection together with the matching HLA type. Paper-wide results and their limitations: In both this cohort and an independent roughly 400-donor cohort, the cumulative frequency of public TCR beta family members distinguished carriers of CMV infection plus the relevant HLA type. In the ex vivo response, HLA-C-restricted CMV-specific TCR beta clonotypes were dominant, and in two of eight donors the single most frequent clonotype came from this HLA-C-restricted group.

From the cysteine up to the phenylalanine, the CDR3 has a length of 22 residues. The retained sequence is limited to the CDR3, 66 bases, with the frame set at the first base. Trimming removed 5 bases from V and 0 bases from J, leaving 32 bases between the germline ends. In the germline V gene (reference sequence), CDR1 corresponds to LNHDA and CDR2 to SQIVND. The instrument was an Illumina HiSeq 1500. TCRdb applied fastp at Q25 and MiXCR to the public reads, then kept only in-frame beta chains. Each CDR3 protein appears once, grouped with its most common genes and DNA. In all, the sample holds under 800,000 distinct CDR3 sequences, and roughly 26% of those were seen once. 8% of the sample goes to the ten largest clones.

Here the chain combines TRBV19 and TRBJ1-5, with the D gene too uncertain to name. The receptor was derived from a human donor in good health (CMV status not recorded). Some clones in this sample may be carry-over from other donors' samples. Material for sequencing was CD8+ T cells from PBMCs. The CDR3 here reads CASSSPPSSGTRRDYSNQPQHF. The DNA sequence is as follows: TGTGCCAGTAGTTCCCCTCCGTCCTCAGGTACTCGAAGGGATTATAGCAATCAGCCCCAGCATTTT.